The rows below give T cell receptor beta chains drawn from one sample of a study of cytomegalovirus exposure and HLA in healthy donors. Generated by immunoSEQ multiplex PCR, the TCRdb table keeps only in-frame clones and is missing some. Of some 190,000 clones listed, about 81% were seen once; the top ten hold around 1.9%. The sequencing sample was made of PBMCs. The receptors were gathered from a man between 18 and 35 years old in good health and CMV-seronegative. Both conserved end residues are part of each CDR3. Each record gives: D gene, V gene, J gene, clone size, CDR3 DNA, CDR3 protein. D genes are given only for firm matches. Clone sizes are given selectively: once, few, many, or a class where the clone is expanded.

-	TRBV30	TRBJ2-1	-	TGTGCCTGGAGTGTACTAGGCGGGATCTACAATGAGCAGTTCTTC	CAWSVLGGIYNEQFF
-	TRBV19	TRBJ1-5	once	TGTGCCAGTAGTATAGATTCGGCAGACTATAGCAATCAGCCCCAGCATTTT	CASSIDSADYSNQPQHF
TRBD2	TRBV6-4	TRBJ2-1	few	TGTGCCAGCAGGTGGCGGGAGGGGAATGAGCAGTTCTTC	CASRWREGNEQFF
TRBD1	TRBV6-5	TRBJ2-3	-	TGTGCCAGCAGTTTCGCGGGACAGGGGAGGGGTACGCAGTATTTT	CASSFAGQGRGTQYF
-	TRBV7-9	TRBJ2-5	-	TGTTCCAGCAGCCTTCGAGAGACCCAGTACTTC	CSSSLRETQYF
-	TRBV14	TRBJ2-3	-	TGTGCCAGCAGCCAAGGGGTGCGGGTGTACACAGATACGCAGTATTTT	CASSQGVRVYTDTQYF
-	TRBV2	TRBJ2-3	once	TGTGCCAGCACCACAGAAGATACGCAGTATTTT	CASTTEDTQYF
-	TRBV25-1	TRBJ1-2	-	TGTGCCAGCAGTGAATTTACCTACGGCTACACCTTC	CASSEFTYGYTF
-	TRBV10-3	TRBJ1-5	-	TGTGCCATCAGTGAGTCAGGAGACAATCAGCCCCAGCATTTT	CAISESGDNQPQHF
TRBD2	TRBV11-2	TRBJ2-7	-	TGTGCCAGCAGCTTAGTTCCGGGACTAGCGGGAGGCGAGCAGTACTTC	CASSLVPGLAGGEQYF
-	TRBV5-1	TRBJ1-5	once	TGCGCCAGCAGCTTAGAGCCGGGACACTACAATCAGCCCCAGCATTTT	CASSLEPGHYNQPQHF
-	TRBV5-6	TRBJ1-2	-	TGTGCCAGCAGCTTGATCTATCCCAATAACTATGGCTACACCTTC	CASSLIYPNNYGYTF
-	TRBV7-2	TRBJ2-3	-	TGTGCCAGCAGCTTAGGGTCGGGGGATGGGACAGATACGCAGTATTTT	CASSLGSGDGTDTQYF
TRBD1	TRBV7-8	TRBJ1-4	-	TGTGCCAGCAGCTTTCGGACAGGGCAGAAACTGTTTTTT	CASSFRTGQKLFF
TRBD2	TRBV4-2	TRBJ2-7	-	TGTGCCAGCAGCCAAGGAGCGGGAGGGCCTCTCGAGCAGTACTTC	CASSQGAGGPLEQYF
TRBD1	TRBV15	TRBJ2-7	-	TGTGCCACCAGCAGACTTGGACAGGGCCTCTACGAGCAGTACTTC	CATSRLGQGLYEQYF
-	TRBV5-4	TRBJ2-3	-	TGTGCCAGCAGCTTGCGCACGGGGGTTTTGGATACGCAGTATTTT	CASSLRTGVLDTQYF
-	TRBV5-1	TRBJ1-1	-	TGCGCCAGCAGGGGGGGTACGACTTACACTGAAGCTTTCTTT	CASRGGTTYTEAFF
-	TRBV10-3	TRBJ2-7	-	TGTGCCATCAGTACGTTCAAACACAGGGATAGCTCCTACGAGCAGTACTTC	CAISTFKHRDSSYEQYF
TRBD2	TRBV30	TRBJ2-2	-	TGTGCCTGGAGTGTACTTTTCGGGGGGACCGGGGAGCTGTTTTTT	CAWSVLFGGTGELFF
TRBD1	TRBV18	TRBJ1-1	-	TGTGCCAGCTCACCAAACGGACAGGGGGCGAACACTGAAGCTTTCTTT	CASSPNGQGANTEAFF
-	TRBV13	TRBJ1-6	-	TGTGCCAGCAGCTTAGGGGGGGCAACCCTCCACTTT	CASSLGGATLHF
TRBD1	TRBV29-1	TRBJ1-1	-	TGCAGCGCCCGGACAGGGGATTACTCTGGAGCTTTCTTT	CSARTGDYSGAFF
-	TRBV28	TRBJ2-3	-	TGTGCCAGCAGTTTCAACCCCCGGTTAGGGAGCGCAGATACGCAGTATTTT	CASSFNPRLGSADTQYF
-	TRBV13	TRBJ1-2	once	TGTGCCAGCAGCCCCGGCGCTCTAGGTGGCTACACCTTC	CASSPGALGGYTF
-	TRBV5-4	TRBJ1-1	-	TGTGCCAGCAGCCCACGATCCGGGACACGTTTGAACACTGAAGCTTTCTTT	CASSPRSGTRLNTEAFF
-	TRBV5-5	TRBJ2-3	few	TGTGCCAGCAGCTTGGGGGGGCAGGGCACAGATACGCAGTATTTT	CASSLGGQGTDTQYF
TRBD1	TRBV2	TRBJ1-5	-	TGTGCCAGCCTGGGTCAGGGGGCTACGACTCTGCCCCAGCATTTT	CASLGQGATTLPQHF
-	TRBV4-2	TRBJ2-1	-	TGTGCCAGCAGCCAAGGTGGGAGCCTCTCTCGTTACAATGAGCAGTTCTTC	CASSQGGSLSRYNEQFF
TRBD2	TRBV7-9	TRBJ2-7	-	TGTTCCAGCAGCCTGTGGACTAGCGGGAGAAACTACGAGCAGTACTTC	CSSSLWTSGRNYEQYF
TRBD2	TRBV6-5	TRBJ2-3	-	TGTGCCAGCAGTTCTCTACGGACTAGTGTGGATACGCAGTATTTT	CASSSLRTSVDTQYF
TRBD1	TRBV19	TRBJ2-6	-	TGTGCCAGCCTAGGCCCCGGGGGCAGACAGGGGGCAACCTTTTCTGGGGCCAACGTCCTGACTTTC	CASLGPGGRQGATFSGANVLTF
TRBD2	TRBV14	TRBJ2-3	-	TGTGCCAGCAGCCAAAGGCAACTAGCGGGAGTGTCAGATACGCAGTATTTT	CASSQRQLAGVSDTQYF
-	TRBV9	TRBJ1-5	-	TGTGCCAGCAGCGCACTCCAGGGTTCCCATCAGCCCCAGCATTTT	CASSALQGSHQPQHF
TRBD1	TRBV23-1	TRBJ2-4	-	TGCGCCAGCAGTCCTAATTCCGGGACAGGGGGCGAGTACATTCAGTACTTC	CASSPNSGTGGEYIQYF
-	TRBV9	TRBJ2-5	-	TGTGCCAGCAGCTCACGGGGTCGAGAGACCCAGTACTTC	CASSSRGRETQYF
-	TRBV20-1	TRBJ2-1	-	TGCAGTGCCTTCCCCTCCAATGAGCAGTTCTTC	CSAFPSNEQFF